Following are 26 T cell receptor beta chains from one sample sequenced in a study of high-grade serous ovarian cancer treatment subgroups. The tumor samples were collected prior to definitive surgery or chemotherapy. TCRdb's table, derived via immunoSEQ multiplex PCR, lists solely in-frame clones and lacks some. The table shows around 4,200 clones, with over 70% occurring only once. Sequenced sample: tumor tissue. The receptors shown here come from a human donor with high-grade serous ovarian cancer.

The chain employs TRBV2 and TRBJ2-3; TRBD2 matches at 9 bases. This CDR3 is 14 amino acids long. V was pared by 5 bases and J by 5 bases, with 5 bases of the junction left unmatched. Germline loops: CDR1 SNHLY, CDR2 FYNNEI. CDR3 region: CASSISGGGDTQYF. Written as DNA, the CDR3 is TGTGCCAGCAGTATTAGCGGGGGAGGAGATACGCAGTATTTT.

This clone was seen once. This chain joins TRBV11-2 and TRBJ2-2, with D unresolved. CDR1 is SGHAT and CDR2 is FQNNGV in the germline V gene. Trimming stripped 7 bases from V and 4 bases from J, with 4 bases between. CDR3 length: 11 residues. The CDR3 region is CASKVTGELFF. The CDR3 bases are TGTGCCAGCAAGGTCACCGGGGAGCTGTTTTTT. Combining the CDR3 with reference TRBV11-2 and TRBJ2-2 gives the whole variable domain EAGVAQSPRYKIIEKRQSVAFWCNPISGHATLYWYQQILGQGPKLLIQFQNNGVVDDSQLPKDRFSAERLKGVDSTLKIQPAKLEDSAVYLCASKVTGELFFGEGSRLTVL.

The gene calls are TRBV28 and TRBJ1-4; 7 bases map to TRBD1. The length of the CDR3 is 15 residues. CDR1 and CDR2 (germline): MDHEN, SYDVKM. V trimming: 6 bases; J trimming: 5 bases; junction bases outside the gene matches: 9. The CDR3 nucleotides are TGTGCCAGCAGCCTAACAGGGGCCACCAATGAAAAACTGTTTTTT. This codes for CASSLTGATNEKLFF.

The rearrangement uses TRBV6-1 and TRBJ1-4; D is perhaps TRBD1 (5 bases). The CDR3 spans 15 residues. The germline V gene encodes CDR1 MNHNS and CDR2 SASEGT. Trimming cost V 4 bases and J 7 bases, with 16 bases left between them. Written as DNA, the CDR3 is TGTGCCAGCAGTGCCTCCTGGGGGTCGGGTGAAAAACTGTTTTTT. It translates to CASSASWGSGEKLFF.

The rearrangement uses TRBV5-3 and TRBJ1-5, with unresolved D. TRBV5-3 counts as an open reading frame of uncertain function. V was cut by 8 bases and J by 5 bases, with 14 bases left in between. The CDR3 totals 13 residues. This CDR3 reads CASSTGPYQPQHF. In DNA form, the CDR3 reads TGTGCCAGCAGCACCGGCCCGTATCAGCCCCAGCATTTT.

CDR3 sequence (DNA): TGTGCCAGCAGCCCCGGGACTCAAGAGACCCAGTACTTC. Translated, it gives CASSPGTQETQYF. The V call is TRBV11-1, the J call TRBJ2-5; a possible D gene is TRBD2 (6 bases). V was cut by 5 bases and J by 2 bases, with 9 bases left in between. Germline assignment: CDR1 SGHAT and CDR2 FQDESV (reference sequence). The CDR3 spans 13 residues.

This chain connects TRBV29-1 to TRBJ2-3, with TRBD2 matching 12 bases. V shed 1 base, J shed 4 bases, and the junction held 3 bases outside the gene matches. CDR1 and CDR2 (germline): SQVTM, ANQGSEA. The CDR3 spans 15 residues. The CDR3 region is CSVEAPSGGADTQYF. CDR3 coding DNA: TGCAGCGTTGAAGCGCCTAGCGGGGGGGCAGATACGCAGTATTTT.

V gene TRBV10-3 combines with J gene TRBJ1-1, with D possibly TRBD1 on 6 matching bases. The CDR3 extends over 13 amino acids. V shed 2 bases and J shed 6 bases, with 10 bases lying between them. Germline V gene lookup returns CDR1 ENHRY and CDR2 SYGVKD. The CDR3: CAISEGQPPEAFF. CDR3 DNA sequence: TGTGCCATCAGTGAGGGACAGCCGCCTGAAGCTTTCTTT.

This clone was seen more than once but under ten times. The CDR3 is CAWSVDENYGYTF. The CDR3 coding sequence is TGTGCCTGGAGTGTAGATGAGAACTATGGCTACACCTTC. This chain links TRBV30 with TRBJ1-2; D remains ambiguous. Germline CDR1 is GTSNPN and CDR2 is SVGIG (reference sequence). The CDR3 consists of 13 residues. V was trimmed by 0 bases and J by 2 bases, leaving 7 bases between them. The variable domain in full, with the rest retrieved from reference TRBV30 and TRBJ1-2, is SQTIHQWPATLVQPVGSPLSLECTVEGTSNPNLYWYRQAAGRGLQLLFYSVGIGQISSEVPQNLSASRPQDRQFILSSKKLLLSDSGFYLCAWSVDENYGYTFGSGTRLTVV.

The chain recombines TRBV5-4 with TRBJ1-2; perhaps TRBD1 as D (6 bases). The germline gives CDR1 SGHNT, CDR2 YYREEE (reference sequence). CDR3 length: 16 amino acids. Trimming shortened V by 3 bases and J by 9 bases, and 24 bases separated the two germline ends. The DNA for the CDR3 is TGTGCCAGCAGCTCGGTCCTTCAGGGGCCGGTAAGGAGCTACACCTTC. Its protein is CASSSVLQGPVRSYTF.

In this sample, this clone is large. This chain links TRBV9 with TRBJ2-3; no reliable D call. The V gene's germline CDR1 is SGDLS and CDR2 YYNGEE. V was pared by 6 bases and J by 3 bases, with 11 bases between. The CDR3 length is 13 residues. The CDR3 bases are TGTGCCAGCACCGACGATGTGACAGATACGCAGTATTTT. This encodes CASTDDVTDTQYF.

This chain joins TRBV6-5 and TRBJ2-5; D is ambiguous. V was shortened by 0 bases and J by 4 bases, with 12 bases between the two germline ends. Looked up from germline, CDR1 is MNHEY and CDR2 is SVGAGI. The CDR3 runs to 15 residues. The CDR3 region has the DNA TGTGCCAGCAGTTACTCGATAGGGTTTGGAGAGACCCAGTACTTC. It yields the protein CASSYSIGFGETQYF.

A single count supports this clone. V and J are TRBV7-2 and TRBJ2-5; 7 bases fit TRBD2. The CDR3 has 14 amino acids. The V gene's germline CDR1 is SGHTA and CDR2 FQGNSA. V lost 0 bases and J lost 5; bases outside the gene matches: 3. The CDR3 reads CASSLARGGETQYF. DNA for the CDR3: TGTGCCAGCAGCTTAGCTAGGGGAGGGGAGACCCAGTACTTC.

The gene calls are TRBV9 and TRBJ1-6, with TRBD1 matching over 7 bases. Germline CDR1 reads SGDLS; CDR2 reads YYNGEE. CDR3 length: 15 amino acids. V lost 4 bases to trimming and J lost 7 bases; unmatched junction nucleotides: 8. The CDR3 loop is CASSTWTGPNSPLHF. CDR3 coding DNA: TGTGCCAGCAGCACCTGGACAGGCCCGAATTCACCCCTCCACTTT.

The chain links TRBV5-8 to TRBJ2-5; the D gene is possibly TRBD1 (6 bases). The CDR3 contains 16 residues. Trimming removed 0 bases from V and 5 bases from J, with 17 bases in between. Germline V CDR1 and CDR2: SGHTS, YDEGEE. The CDR3 is CASSLGPPGRGETQYF. The CDR3 DNA reads as TGTGCCAGCAGCTTGGGCCCTCCGGGTAGGGGGGAGACCCAGTACTTC.

This clone was observed a handful of times. The chain carries TRBV6-1 and TRBJ2-3; D remains unclear. The germline V gene encodes CDR1 MNHNS and CDR2 SASEGT. Trimming left V 8 bases short and J 3 bases short, with 15 bases between. CDR3 length equals 14 residues. The CDR3 sequence is CASHGQLETDTQYF. CDR3 bases: TGTGCCAGCCACGGCCAACTCGAGACAGATACGCAGTATTTT.

The V gene is TRBV5-7, the J gene TRBJ1-2; no firm D call. TRBV5-7 belongs to the ORF category, with a function that is uncertain. V lost 0 bases to trimming and J lost 2 bases, with 11 bases between them. CDR3 size: 15 residues. The CDR3 DNA reads TGTGCCAGCAGCTTGGACATCACCCGGAACTATGGCTACACCTTC. Its protein is CASSLDITRNYGYTF.

This clone was seen a few times. The rearrangement links TRBV5-6 to TRBJ1-1; the D is unclear. The CDR3 sequence is 14 residues long. From germline, CDR1 is SGHDT and CDR2 YYEEEE. V was shortened by 1 base and J by 2 bases, with 9 bases between the two germline ends. The CDR3 DNA sequence: TGTGCCAGCAGCTTGCCCGAGCTAAACACTGAAGCTTTCTTT. It codes for CASSLPELNTEAFF.

The J gene is TRBJ1-1, the V gene TRBV28, with TRBD1 matching 9 bases. There are 12 residues in the CDR3. Germline assignment: CDR1 MDHEN and CDR2 SYDVKM. The ends lost 5 bases at V and 11 bases at J; junction bases unmatched: 6. This CDR3 is CASSPRTGVAFF. The CDR3 DNA reads as TGTGCCAGCAGTCCCAGGACAGGGGTCGCTTTCTTT.

V and J are TRBV4-3 and TRBJ2-3; either TRBD1 or TRBD2 may supply D (6 bases each). The CDR3 is made up of 18 amino acids. CDR1 LGHNA and CDR2 YSLEER come from the germline V gene. V lost 0 bases and J lost 3, with 19 bases in between. Here the CDR3 DNA reads TGCGCCAGCAGCCAAGATCTGGAAGGAGGGGGTCCAACAGATACGCAGTATTTT. This sequence encodes CASSQDLEGGGPTDTQYF.

This clone has just a few counts. This chain's CDR3 is CASSFDRLNTEAFF. For the CDR3, the DNA is TGTGCCAGCAGCTTTGACAGGCTGAACACTGAAGCTTTCTTT. This chain connects TRBV5-4 to TRBJ1-1; possibly TRBD1 for D (6 bases). The germline V gene encodes CDR1 SGHNT and CDR2 YYREEE (reference sequence). The CDR3 is made up of 14 amino acids. V was cut by 2 bases and J by 0 bases, with 8 bases left in between.

CDR3 DNA sequence: TGTGCCAGCAGCTTTGCCGGGGAGCTGTTTTTT. Residues: CASSFAGELFF. V and J are TRBV5-6 and TRBJ2-2; D not resolved. CDR1 is SGHDT, CDR2 YYEEEE, per germline. Trimming pared 2 bases from V and 6 bases from J, leaving 2 bases between. The CDR3 contains 11 residues.

V is TRBV27 and J is TRBJ1-5; D remains ambiguous. Germline CDR1 reads MNHEY; CDR2 reads SMNVEV (reference sequence). V was trimmed by 3 bases and J by 6 bases, leaving 6 bases between them. The CDR3 is made up of 12 amino acids. The CDR3 DNA reads TGTGCCAGCAGTTTCTTCGGTCAGCCCCAGCATTTT. It encodes CASSFFGQPQHF.

The rearrangement uses TRBV5-1 and TRBJ2-3; 9 bases agree with TRBD2. With V trimmed by 2 bases and J by 3 bases, 4 bases remained unmatched. The germline V gene encodes CDR1 SGHRS and CDR2 YFSETQ. The CDR3 consists of 15 residues. CDR3 sequence: CASSLTTSGTDTQYF. In DNA, the CDR3 is TGCGCCAGCAGCTTAACGACTAGCGGTACAGATACGCAGTATTTT.

The chain joins TRBV13 to TRBJ1-1; D gene unclear. Germline CDR1 PRHDT, CDR2 FYEKMQ (reference sequence). The V end was cut by 7 bases, the J end by 10 bases, with 13 bases between. The CDR3 is 11 residues long. Here the CDR3 reads CASTLGLRAFF. CDR3 sequence (DNA): TGTGCCAGCACCCTAGGTCTGAGAGCTTTCTTT.

This clone has more than one count but fewer than ten. The chain couples TRBV18 to TRBJ2-1; maybe TRBD2 (6 bases). Germline-derived CDR1 and CDR2 are KGHSH and LQKENI. The CDR3 consists of 15 residues. V shed 4 bases and J shed 3 bases, with 13 bases lying between them. DNA of the CDR3: TGTGCCAGCTCACGGCACCGGGGGAACTACAATGAGCAGTTCTTC. This gives the protein CASSRHRGNYNEQFF.